This TCR beta chain was captured by sequencing in a study of OX40 agonist ivuxolimab in advanced cancers. Turning to the study itself: With a range of roughly 20 to 80, age averaged approximately 64 years, and 75% to 90% were male. A partial response was reached by three patients: one with hepatocellular carcinoma and two with cutaneous melanoma.

Study-wide findings and caveats: Mean expanded clone counts were higher in CD8+ than CD4+ T cells.

This CDR3 is built from 17 residues. V trimming: 8 bases; J trimming: 0 bases; junction bases outside the gene matches: 13. Germline CDR1 is SEHNR and CDR2 is FQNEAQ (reference sequence). Method: immunoSEQ multiplex PCR; TCRdb's copy keeps in-frame clones and lacks some. The top ten clones hold around 1.1% of a sample with over 80,000 clones, about 94% of them seen once. Peripheral blood came from all dose cohorts at three timepoints. This clone came up once. What it recognizes is unknown. The source is an adult with an advanced solid tumor such as melanoma, head and neck, liver or kidney cancer. V and J are TRBV7-9 and TRBJ1-1, with TRBD1 matching over 9 bases. The starting material was CD4+ or CD8+ T cells sorted from blood, obtained in a trial of the OX40 agonist ivuxolimab. The CDR3 bases are TGTGCCAGCCAACCGGGACAGGGCGGGTTGATGAACACTGAAGCTTTCTTT. This encodes CASQPGQGGLMNTEAFF. The variable domain in full, with the rest retrieved from reference TRBV7-9 and TRBJ1-1, is DTGVSQNPRHKITKRGQNVTFRCDPISEHNRLYWYRQTLGQGPEFLTYFQNEAQLEKSRLLSDRFSAERPKGSFSTLEIQRTEQGDSAMYLCASQPGQGGLMNTEAFFGQGTRLTVV.